This T cell receptor (beta chain) was sequenced for a study of cytomegalovirus exposure and HLA in healthy donors. PCR involved 60 Vbeta and 13 Jbeta primers. Clones were read by immunoSEQ multiplex PCR, and TCRdb kept only the in-frame ones, dropping some. The sample has 250,000 to 350,000 clones; about nine tenths are singletons. Sequencing was performed on PBMCs. The TCR was taken from a man aged 35 to 55 in good health and CMV-seropositive.

The CDR3 DNA is TGTGCCATCAGTGAGGTGACAGGGGGTGACACTGAAGCTTTCTTT. This codes for CAISEVTGGDTEAFF. The rearrangement uses TRBV10-3 and TRBJ1-1; 9 bases match TRBD1. Germline assignment: CDR1 ENHRY and CDR2 SYGVKD. The CDR3 runs 15 residues. J lost 3 bases, V lost 2 bases, and 4 bases had no gene match.